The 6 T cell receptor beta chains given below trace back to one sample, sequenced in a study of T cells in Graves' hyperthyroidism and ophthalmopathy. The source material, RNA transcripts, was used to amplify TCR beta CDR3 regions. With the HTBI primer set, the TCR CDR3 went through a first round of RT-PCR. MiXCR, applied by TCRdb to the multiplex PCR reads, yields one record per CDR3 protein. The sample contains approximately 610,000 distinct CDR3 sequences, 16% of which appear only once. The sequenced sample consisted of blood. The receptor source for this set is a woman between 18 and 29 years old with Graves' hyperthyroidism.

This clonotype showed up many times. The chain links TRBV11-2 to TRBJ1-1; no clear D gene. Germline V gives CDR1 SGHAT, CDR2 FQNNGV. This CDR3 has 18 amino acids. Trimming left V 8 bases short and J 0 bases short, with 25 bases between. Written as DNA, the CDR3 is TGTGCCAGCTCCCGGAACCTTTCGGCAAAGGACCTGAACACTGAAGCTTTCTTT. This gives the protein CASSRNLSAKDLNTEAFF.

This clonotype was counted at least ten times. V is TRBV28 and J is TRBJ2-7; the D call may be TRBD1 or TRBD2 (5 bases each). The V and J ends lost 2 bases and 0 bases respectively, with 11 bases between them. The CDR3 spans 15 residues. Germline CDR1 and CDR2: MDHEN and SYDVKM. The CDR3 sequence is CASSLLGRSSYEQYF. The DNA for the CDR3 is TGTGCCAGCAGTTTACTGGGACGGAGCTCCTACGAGCAGTACTTC.

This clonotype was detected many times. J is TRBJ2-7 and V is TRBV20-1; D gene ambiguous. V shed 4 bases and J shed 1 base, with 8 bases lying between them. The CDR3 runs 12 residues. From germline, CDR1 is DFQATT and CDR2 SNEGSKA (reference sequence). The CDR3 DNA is TGCAGTGCTAACGTAGATTCCTACGAGCAGTACTTC. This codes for CSANVDSYEQYF.

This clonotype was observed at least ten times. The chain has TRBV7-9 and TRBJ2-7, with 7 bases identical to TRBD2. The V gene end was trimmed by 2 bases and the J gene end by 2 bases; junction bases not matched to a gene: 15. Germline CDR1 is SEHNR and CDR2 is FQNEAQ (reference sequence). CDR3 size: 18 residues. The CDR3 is CASSLLDLLADFTYEQYF. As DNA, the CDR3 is TGTGCCAGCAGCTTACTGGATCTCCTAGCGGATTTTACCTACGAGCAGTACTTC.

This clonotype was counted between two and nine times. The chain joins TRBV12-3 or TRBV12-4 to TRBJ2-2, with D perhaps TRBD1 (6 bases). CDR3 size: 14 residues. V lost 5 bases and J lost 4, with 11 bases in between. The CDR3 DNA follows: TGTGCCAGCAGTCAAACAGGGAGCACCGGGGAGCTGTTTTTT. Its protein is CASSQTGSTGELFF.

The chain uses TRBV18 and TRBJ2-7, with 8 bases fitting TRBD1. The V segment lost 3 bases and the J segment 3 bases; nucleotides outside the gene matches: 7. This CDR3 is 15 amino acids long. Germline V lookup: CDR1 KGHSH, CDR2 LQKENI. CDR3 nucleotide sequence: TGTGCCAGCTCACCTCGGGACAGGACGCGCTACGAGCAGTACTTC. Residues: CASSPRDRTRYEQYF.